Here is one T cell receptor delta chain with its context. TCRdb reanalysed the reads with CATT. The sample includes 1,500 to 2,000 delta-chain clones, roughly two fifths of them seen just once. The data derive from a study of gamma-delta chains in newborns, infants, children. Study at large: Microbial exposure reportedly drives polyclonal innate γδ T cell expansion after birth.

The origin of this receptor is a child who had a fever. Material: blood.

CDR3 residues: CACDTLIATDKLIF. The CDR3 nucleotides are TGTGCCTGTGACACCTTGATAGCCACCGATAAACTCATCTTT. The chain uses TRDV2 and TRDJ1; D not resolved. V gave up 0 bases and J gave up 1 base, with 8 bases separating them. CDR3 length: 14 residues. Germline CDR1 and CDR2: GEAIGNYY and EKD.